These 4 T cell receptor beta chains originate from one sample sequenced in a study of T-cell reconstitution after alpha-beta-depleted transplantation in children. Preparing the TCRbeta library involved the use of unique molecular identifiers. TCRdb re-analysed the PCR reads in MiXCR, keeping a single row per CDR3 protein. The sample consists of hundreds of thousands of distinct CDR3 sequences, approximately 15% of them appearing once. The source was PBMCs from the stem cell graft donor, collected from the stem cell graft. These receptors originate from a human donor who donated a stem cell graft to a child with acute myeloid leukemia.

This clonotype came up many times. The CDR3 DNA is TGTGCCACCAGCAGCTCCTACAGGGAACTCTACGAGCAGTACTTC. It yields the protein CATSSSYRELYEQYF. This sequence joins TRBV15 and TRBJ2-7; possible D gene TRBD1, 6 bases. The germline gives CDR1 LNHNV, CDR2 YYDKDF (reference sequence). V lost 3 bases to trimming and J lost 3 bases, with 15 bases between them. This CDR3 region has 15 residues.

This chain links TRBV11-1 with TRBJ1-4, with 9 bases that match TRBD1. The V segment lost 4 bases and the J segment 8 bases; nucleotides outside the gene matches: 23. This CDR3 has 20 amino acids. Germline V gene sequence: CDR1 SGHAT, CDR2 FQDESV (reference sequence). CDR3 amino acids: CASSSPAPLGQGVPAEKLFF. The CDR3 nucleotides read TGTGCCAGCAGCTCCCCGGCCCCGTTGGGACAGGGTGTCCCTGCCGAAAAACTGTTTTTT.

The chain uses TRBV9 and TRBJ2-5; 7 bases align to TRBD2. The CDR3 consists of 14 residues. V shed 6 bases, J shed 1 base, and the junction held 6 bases outside the gene matches. Per germline, CDR1 SGDLS and CDR2 YYNGEE. The CDR3: CASTSGLAQETQYF. For the CDR3, the DNA is TGTGCCAGCACTAGCGGCCTGGCCCAAGAGACCCAGTACTTC. The variable domain in full, with the rest retrieved from reference TRBV9 and TRBJ2-5, is DSGVTQTPKHLITATGQRVTLRCSPRSGDLSVYWYQQSLDQGLQFLIQYYNGEERAKGNILERFSAQQFPDLHSELNLSSLELGDSALYFCASTSGLAQETQYFGPGTRLLVL.

This clonotype was seen repeatedly, ten times or more. CDR3 loop: CASSPFNYEDRGFSEAFF. Written as DNA, the CDR3 is TGTGCCAGCAGCCCGTTCAACTACGAAGACAGAGGATTTTCTGAAGCTTTCTTT. The chain links TRBV7-6 to TRBJ1-1, with a weak D call TRBD1 (5 bases). Between the trimmed V and J ends, which lost 5 bases and 6 bases, there was a span of 28 bases. The germline gives CDR1 SGHVS, CDR2 FNYEAQ. The length of the CDR3 is 18 residues.